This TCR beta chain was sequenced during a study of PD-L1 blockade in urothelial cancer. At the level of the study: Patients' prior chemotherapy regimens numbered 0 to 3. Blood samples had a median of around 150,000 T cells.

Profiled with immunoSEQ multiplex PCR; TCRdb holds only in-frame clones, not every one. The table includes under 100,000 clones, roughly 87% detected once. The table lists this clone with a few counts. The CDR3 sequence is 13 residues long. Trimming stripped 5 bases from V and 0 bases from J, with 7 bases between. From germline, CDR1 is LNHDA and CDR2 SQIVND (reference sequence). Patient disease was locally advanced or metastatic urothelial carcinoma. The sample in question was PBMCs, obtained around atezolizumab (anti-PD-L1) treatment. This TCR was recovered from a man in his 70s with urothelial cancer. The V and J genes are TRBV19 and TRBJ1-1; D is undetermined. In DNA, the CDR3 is TGTGCCAGTAGTCCCATCCTGAACACTGAAGCTTTCTTT. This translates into CASSPILNTEAFF.